What follows describes a single T cell receptor (beta chain). Its target is not known. One junction end disagrees with the germline gene, perhaps due to a read error. TCRdb reanalysed the reads using MiXCR and keeps one entry per CDR3 protein. The table records nearly 550,000 distinct CDR3 sequences, 16% of them present only once. The sample belongs to a study of T cell repertoires in cytomegalovirus infection. Study-wide context: A matching HLA type, together with CMV infection, was signaled by public TCR beta signatures. Whole-study findings and limits: The study found HLA-C-restricted CMV-specific TCR beta clonotypes dominating the ex vivo response. Adding up the frequency of public TCR beta families identified people who carried CMV plus the relevant HLA.

The CDR3 is made up of 15 amino acids. Germline V gives CDR1 DFQATT, CDR2 SNEGSKA (reference sequence). This clonotype originated in a human donor in good health (CMV status not recorded). Some clones in this sample may be carry-over from other donors' samples. The chain combines TRBV20-1 with TRBJ2-7; D possibly uses TRBD1 or TRBD2 (5 bases each). Sequenced sample: CD8+ T cells from PBMCs. The CDR3, as DNA: TGCAGTGCTAGTCTCCGGGGCGGCATTACCTACAAGCAGTACTTC. Amino acid sequence: CSASLRGGITYKQYF.